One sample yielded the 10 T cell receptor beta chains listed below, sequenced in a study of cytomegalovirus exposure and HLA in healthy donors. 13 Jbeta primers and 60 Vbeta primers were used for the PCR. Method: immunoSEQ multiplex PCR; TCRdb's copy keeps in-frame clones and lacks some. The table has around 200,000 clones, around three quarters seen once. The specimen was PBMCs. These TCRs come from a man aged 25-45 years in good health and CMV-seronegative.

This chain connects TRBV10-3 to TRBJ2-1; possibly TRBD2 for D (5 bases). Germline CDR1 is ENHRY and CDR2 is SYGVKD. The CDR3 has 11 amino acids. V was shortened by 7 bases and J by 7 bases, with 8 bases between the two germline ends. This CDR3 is CAITLGNEQFF. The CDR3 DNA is TGTGCCATCACACTAGGGAATGAGCAGTTCTTC.

CDR3 in amino acids: CASSLGQIQGMRGYTF. The CDR3 DNA is TGTGCCAGCAGCTTAGGGCAAATACAGGGAATGCGAGGCTACACCTTC. The chain has TRBV7-9 and TRBJ1-2; D may be TRBD1 (6 bases). The CDR3 loop spans 16 amino acids. Per the germline V gene, CDR1 is SEHNR and CDR2 is FQNEAQ (reference sequence). V was trimmed by 1 base and J by 8 bases, leaving 20 bases between them.

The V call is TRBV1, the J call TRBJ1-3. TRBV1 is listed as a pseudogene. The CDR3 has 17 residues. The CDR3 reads CTSSQDRDPGSGNTIYF. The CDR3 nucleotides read TGCACCAGCAGCCAAGATCGAGATCCGGGGTCTGGAAACACCATATATTTT.

The CDR3 DNA reads as TGCGCCAGCAGCTTGAGGGACAGACTCTACGAGCAGTACTTC. Translation gives CASSLRDRLYEQYF. The V call is TRBV5-1, the J call TRBJ2-7; 7 nucleotides match TRBD1. With V trimmed by 1 base and J by 3 bases, 4 bases remained unmatched. In germline, CDR1 is SGHRS, CDR2 YFSETQ. The CDR3 is 14 residues long.

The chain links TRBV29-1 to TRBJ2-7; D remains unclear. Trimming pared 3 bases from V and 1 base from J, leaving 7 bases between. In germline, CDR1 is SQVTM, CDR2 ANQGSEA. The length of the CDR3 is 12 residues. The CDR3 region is CSVEGRSYEQYF. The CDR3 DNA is TGCAGCGTTGAGGGCCGGTCCTACGAGCAGTACTTC.

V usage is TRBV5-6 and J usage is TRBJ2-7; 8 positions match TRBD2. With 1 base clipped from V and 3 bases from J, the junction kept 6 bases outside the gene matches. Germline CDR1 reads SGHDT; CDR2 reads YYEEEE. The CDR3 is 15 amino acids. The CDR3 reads CASSLSGGFYYEQYF. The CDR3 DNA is TGTGCCAGCAGCTTGTCGGGAGGGTTTTACTACGAGCAGTACTTC.

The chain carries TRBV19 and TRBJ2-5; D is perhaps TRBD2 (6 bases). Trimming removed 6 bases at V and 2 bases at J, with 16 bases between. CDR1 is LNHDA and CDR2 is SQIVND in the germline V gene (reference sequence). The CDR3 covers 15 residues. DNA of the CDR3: TGTGCCAGTAGATACGGGGGTAAAGGGCAAGAGACCCAGTACTTC. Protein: CASRYGGKGQETQYF.

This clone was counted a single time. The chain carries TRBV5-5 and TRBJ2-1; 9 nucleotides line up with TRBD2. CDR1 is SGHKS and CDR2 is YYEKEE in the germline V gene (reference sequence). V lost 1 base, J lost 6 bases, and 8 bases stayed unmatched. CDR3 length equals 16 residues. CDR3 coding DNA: TGTGCCAGCAGCTTGAGATTAGCGGGAGTCTTCAATGAGCAGTTCTTC. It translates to CASSLRLAGVFNEQFF.

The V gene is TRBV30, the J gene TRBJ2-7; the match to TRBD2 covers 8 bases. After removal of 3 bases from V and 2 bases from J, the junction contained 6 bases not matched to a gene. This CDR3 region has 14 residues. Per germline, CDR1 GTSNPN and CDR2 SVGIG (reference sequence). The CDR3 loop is CAWSVREGPYEQYF. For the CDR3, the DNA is TGTGCCTGGAGCGTACGGGAGGGTCCCTACGAGCAGTACTTC.

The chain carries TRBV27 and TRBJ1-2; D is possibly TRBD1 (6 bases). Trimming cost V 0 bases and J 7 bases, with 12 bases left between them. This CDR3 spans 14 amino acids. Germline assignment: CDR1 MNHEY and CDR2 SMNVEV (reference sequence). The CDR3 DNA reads TGTGCCAGCAGTTTATCCGAGGGGGTGAGTGGCTACACCTTC. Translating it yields CASSLSEGVSGYTF.